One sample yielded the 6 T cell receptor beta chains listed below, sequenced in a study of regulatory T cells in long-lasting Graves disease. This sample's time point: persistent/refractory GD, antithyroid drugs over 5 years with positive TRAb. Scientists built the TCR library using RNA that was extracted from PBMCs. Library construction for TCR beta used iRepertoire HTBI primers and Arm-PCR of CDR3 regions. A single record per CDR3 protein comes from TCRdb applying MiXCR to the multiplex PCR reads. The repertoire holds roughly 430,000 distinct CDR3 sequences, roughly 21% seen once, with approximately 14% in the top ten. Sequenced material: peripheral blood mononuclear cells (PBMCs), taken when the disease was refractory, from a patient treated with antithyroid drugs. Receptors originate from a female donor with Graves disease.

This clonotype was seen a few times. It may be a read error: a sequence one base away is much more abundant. The CDR3 is CARQEQETQYF. Written as DNA, the CDR3 is TGTGCCAGACAGGAGCAAGAGACCCAGTACTTC. The genes are TRBV27 and TRBJ2-5; TRBD1 is a possible D gene (5 bases). This CDR3 is built from 11 residues. CDR1 and CDR2 (germline): MNHEY, SMNVEV (reference sequence). The V end lost 9 bases, the J end lost 2 bases, and 7 bases lay between the germline ends.

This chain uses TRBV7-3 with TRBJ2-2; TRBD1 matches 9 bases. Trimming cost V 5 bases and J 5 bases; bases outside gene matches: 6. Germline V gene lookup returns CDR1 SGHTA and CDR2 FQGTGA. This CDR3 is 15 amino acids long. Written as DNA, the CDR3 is TGTGCCAGCAGCGAGACAGGGGGTGATACCGGGGAGCTGTTTTTT. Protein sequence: CASSETGGDTGELFF. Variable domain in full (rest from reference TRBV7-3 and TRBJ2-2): GAGVSQTPSNKVTEKGKYVELRCDPISGHTALYWYRQSLGQGPEFLIYFQGTGAADDSGLPNDRFFAVRPEGSVSTLKIQRTERGDSAVYLCASSETGGDTGELFFGEGSRLTVL.

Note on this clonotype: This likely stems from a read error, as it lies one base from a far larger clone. The DNA for the CDR3 is TGTGCCAGCAGCTTAGTACAGGGGGCGATGAACACTGAAGCTTTCTTT. Its translation: CASSLVQGAMNTEAFF. The chain recombines TRBV11-2 with TRBJ1-1, with 9 positions matching TRBD1. Trimming removed 1 base from V and 0 bases from J; junction bases left unmatched: 3. The CDR3 extends over 16 amino acids. Per the germline V gene, CDR1 is SGHAT and CDR2 is FQNNGV.

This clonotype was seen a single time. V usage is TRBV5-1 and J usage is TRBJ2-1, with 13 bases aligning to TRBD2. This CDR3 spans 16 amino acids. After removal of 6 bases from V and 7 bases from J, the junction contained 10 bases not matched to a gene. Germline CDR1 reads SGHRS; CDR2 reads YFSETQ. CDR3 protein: CASTTRLAGGSNEQFF. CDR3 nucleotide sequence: TGCGCCAGCACGACGAGACTAGCGGGAGGCTCAAATGAGCAGTTCTTC. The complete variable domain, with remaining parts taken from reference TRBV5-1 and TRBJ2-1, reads KAGVTQTPRYLIKTRGQQVTLSCSPISGHRSVSWYQQTPGQGLQFLFEYFSETQRNKGNFPGRFSGRQFSNSRSEMNVSTLELGDSALYLCASTTRLAGGSNEQFFGPGTRLTVL.

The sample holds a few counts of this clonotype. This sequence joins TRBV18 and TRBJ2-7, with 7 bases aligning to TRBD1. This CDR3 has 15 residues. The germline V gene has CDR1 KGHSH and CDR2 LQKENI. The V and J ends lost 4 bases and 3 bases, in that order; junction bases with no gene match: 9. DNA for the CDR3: TGTGCCAGCTCACGAACAGGGGACGGGGTCTACGAGCAGTACTTC. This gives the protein CASSRTGDGVYEQYF.

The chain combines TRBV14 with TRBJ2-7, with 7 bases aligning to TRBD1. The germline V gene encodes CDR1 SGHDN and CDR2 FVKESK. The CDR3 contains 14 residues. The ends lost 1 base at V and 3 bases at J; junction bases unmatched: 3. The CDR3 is CASSQVGQLYEQYF. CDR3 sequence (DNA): TGTGCCAGCAGCCAAGTGGGACAGCTCTACGAGCAGTACTTC.